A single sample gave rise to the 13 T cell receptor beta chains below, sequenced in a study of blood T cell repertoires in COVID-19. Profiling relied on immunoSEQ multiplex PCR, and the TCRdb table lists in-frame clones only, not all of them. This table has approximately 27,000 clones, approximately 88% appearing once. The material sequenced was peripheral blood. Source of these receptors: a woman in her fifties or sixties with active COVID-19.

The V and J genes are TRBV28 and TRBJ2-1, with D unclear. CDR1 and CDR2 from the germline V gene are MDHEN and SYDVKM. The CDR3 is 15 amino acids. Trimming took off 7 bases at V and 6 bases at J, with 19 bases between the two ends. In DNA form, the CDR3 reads TGTGCCAGCAACTTAAACCCTCCGAGTCCCAATGAGCAGTTCTTC. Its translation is CASNLNPPSPNEQFF. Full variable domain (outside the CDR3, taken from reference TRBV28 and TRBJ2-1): DVKVTQSSRYLVKRTGEKVFLECVQDMDHENMFWYRQDPGLGLRLIYFSYDVKMKEKGDIPEGYSVSREKKERFSLILESASTNQTSMYLCASNLNPPSPNEQFFGPGTRLTVL.

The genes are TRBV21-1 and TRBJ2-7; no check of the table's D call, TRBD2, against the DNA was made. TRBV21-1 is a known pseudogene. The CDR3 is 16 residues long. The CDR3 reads CASSKLPLAGAHEQYF. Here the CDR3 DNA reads TGTGCCAGCAGCAAACTCCCTTTAGCGGGAGCCCACGAGCAGTACTTC.

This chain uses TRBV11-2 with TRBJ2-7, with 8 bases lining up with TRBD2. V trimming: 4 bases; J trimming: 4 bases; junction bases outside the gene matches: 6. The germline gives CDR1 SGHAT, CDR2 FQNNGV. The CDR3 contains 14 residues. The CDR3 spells CASSYAGGKYEQYF. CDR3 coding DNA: TGTGCCAGCAGCTACGCGGGGGGCAAATACGAGCAGTACTTC. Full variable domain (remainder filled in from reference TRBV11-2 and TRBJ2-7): EAGVAQSPRYKIIEKRQSVAFWCNPISGHATLYWYQQILGQGPKLLIQFQNNGVVDDSQLPKDRFSAERLKGVDSTLKIQPAKLEDSAVYLCASSYAGGKYEQYFGPGTRLTVT.

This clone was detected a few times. CDR3 residues: CASSQEGGNNSPLHF. The DNA of the CDR3 is TGTGCCAGCAGCCAAGAGGGAGGGAATAATTCACCCCTCCACTTT. This chain connects TRBV4-2 to TRBJ1-6; D gene unclear. V lost 0 bases and J lost 5, with 8 bases in between. The CDR3 consists of 15 residues. CDR1 LGHNA and CDR2 YNFKEQ come from the germline V gene.

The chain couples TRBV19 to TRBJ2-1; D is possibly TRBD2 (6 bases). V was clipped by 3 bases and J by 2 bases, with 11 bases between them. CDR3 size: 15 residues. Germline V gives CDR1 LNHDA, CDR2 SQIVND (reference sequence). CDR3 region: CASSILGGTYNEQFF. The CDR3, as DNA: TGTGCCAGTAGTATTCTGGGCGGGACCTACAATGAGCAGTTCTTC.

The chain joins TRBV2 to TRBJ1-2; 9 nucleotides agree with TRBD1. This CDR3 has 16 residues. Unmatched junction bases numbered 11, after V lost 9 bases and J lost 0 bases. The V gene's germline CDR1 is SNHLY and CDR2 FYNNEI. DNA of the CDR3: TGTGCCAGAGCCAATTTTTGGGACAGGGCTAACTATGGCTACACCTTC. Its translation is CARANFWDRANYGYTF.

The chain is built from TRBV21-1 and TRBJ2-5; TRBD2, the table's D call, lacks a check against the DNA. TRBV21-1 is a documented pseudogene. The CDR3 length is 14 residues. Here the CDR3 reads CASSKEEVQETQYF. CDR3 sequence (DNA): TGTGCCAGCAGCAAAGAGGAGGTTCAAGAGACCCAGTACTTC.

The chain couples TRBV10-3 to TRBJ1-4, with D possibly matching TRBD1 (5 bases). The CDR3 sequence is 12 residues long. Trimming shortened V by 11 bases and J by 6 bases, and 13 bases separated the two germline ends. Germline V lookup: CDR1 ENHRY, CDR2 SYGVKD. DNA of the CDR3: TGTGCCCCCACTCGGGGGGATGAAAAACTGTTTTTT. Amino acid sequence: CAPTRGDEKLFF.

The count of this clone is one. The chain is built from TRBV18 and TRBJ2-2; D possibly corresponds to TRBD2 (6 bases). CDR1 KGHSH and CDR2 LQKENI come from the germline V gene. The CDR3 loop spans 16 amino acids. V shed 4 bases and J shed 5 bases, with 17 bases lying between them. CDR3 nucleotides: TGTGCCAGCTCACGGGCCTTGGAGGGCTCTACCGGGGAGCTGTTTTTT. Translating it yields CASSRALEGSTGELFF.

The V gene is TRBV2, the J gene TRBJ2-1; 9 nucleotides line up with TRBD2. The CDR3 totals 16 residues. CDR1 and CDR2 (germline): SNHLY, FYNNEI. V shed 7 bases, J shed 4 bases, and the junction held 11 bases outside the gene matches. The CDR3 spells CASIQGASGNYNEQFF. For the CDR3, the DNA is TGTGCCAGCATCCAAGGGGCTAGCGGGAATTACAATGAGCAGTTCTTC.

CDR3 bases: TGTGCCAGCAGTTACGGAGACTATGGCTACACCTTC. Translation gives CASSYGDYGYTF. The chain uses TRBV6-5 and TRBJ1-2, with D unclear. Per germline, CDR1 MNHEY and CDR2 SVGAGI. Trimming cost V 2 bases and J 3 bases, with 4 bases left between them. The CDR3 is 12 amino acids.

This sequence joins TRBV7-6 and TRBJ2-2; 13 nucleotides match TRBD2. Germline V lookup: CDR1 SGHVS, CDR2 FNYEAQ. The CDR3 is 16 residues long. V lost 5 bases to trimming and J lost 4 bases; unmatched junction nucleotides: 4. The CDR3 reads CASSVTSGRSTGELFF. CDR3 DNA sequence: TGTGCCAGCAGCGTGACTAGCGGGAGGTCCACCGGGGAGCTGTTTTTT.

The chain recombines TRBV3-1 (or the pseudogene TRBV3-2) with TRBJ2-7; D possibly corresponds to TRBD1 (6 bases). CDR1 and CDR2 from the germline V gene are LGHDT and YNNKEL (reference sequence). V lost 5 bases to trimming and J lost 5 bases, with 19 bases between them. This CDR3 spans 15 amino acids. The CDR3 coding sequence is TGTGCCAGCAGCAGACGTACAGGGCGGGTGGACGAGCAGTACTTC. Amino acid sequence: CASSRRTGRVDEQYF.